Below, 5 T cell receptor beta chains from the same sample are listed, as sequenced in a study of T cells after yellow fever vaccination. TCRdb redid the calling of the 5' RACE reads with MiXCR, one entry per CDR3 protein. In the table there are some 300,000 distinct CDR3 sequences, about 10% of which are singletons. The sequencing used CD4+ T cells sorted from PBMCs, collected 45 days after the yellow fever booster vaccination. Every receptor here comes from a man aged 18 to 29 who received the YFV17D yellow fever vaccine.

This clonotype was counted between two and nine times. V usage is TRBV20-1 and J usage is TRBJ1-3, with D unresolved. CDR1 and CDR2 (germline): DFQATT, SNEGSKA (reference sequence). This CDR3 region has 13 residues. Between the trimmed V and J ends, which lost 7 bases and 2 bases, there was a span of 12 bases. CDR3 sequence: CSGQTRAGNTIYF. The CDR3 DNA is TGCAGTGGCCAAACAAGAGCTGGAAACACCATATATTTT.

In this sample, this clonotype turned up a few times. J is TRBJ1-5 and V is TRBV20-1; 8 bases are a match to TRBD1. V was clipped by 5 bases and J by 0 bases; unmatched bases: 12. This CDR3 has 17 amino acids. The germline CDR1 and CDR2 sequences are DFQATT and SNEGSKA (reference sequence). The CDR3 loop is CSAPNRGETYSNQPQHF. DNA for the CDR3: TGCAGTGCTCCTAACAGGGGGGAAACATATAGCAATCAGCCCCAGCATTTT.

This clonotype was observed many times. V and J are TRBV7-2 and TRBJ2-3; D call uncertain. V was cut by 1 base and J by 2 bases, with 10 bases left in between. Germline CDR1 is SGHTA and CDR2 is FQGNSA. This CDR3 region has 15 residues. The DNA of the CDR3 is TGTGCCAGCAGCTTAGTTGGTTGGAACACAGATACGCAGTATTTT. Protein sequence: CASSLVGWNTDTQYF.

This sequence joins TRBV7-2 and TRBJ2-5; the match to TRBD1 covers 9 bases. The V gene end was trimmed by 8 bases and the J gene end by 9 bases; junction bases not matched to a gene: 13. The CDR3 loop spans 14 amino acids. Germline V gene sequence: CDR1 SGHTA, CDR2 FQGNSA. In nucleotides, the CDR3 is TGTGCCAGCTCCACAGGGGGCAGGGTCGGAGCCCAGTACTTC. It encodes CASSTGGRVGAQYF.

A few counts support this clonotype. The chain employs TRBV12-3 or TRBV12-4 and TRBJ2-3; 9 bases match TRBD1. The CDR3 contains 12 residues. Losses at the gene ends were 6 bases for V and 11 bases for J; bases not matched to a gene: 6. The CDR3 spells CASRVGDRVQYF. In nucleotides, the CDR3 is TGTGCCAGCAGAGTAGGGGACAGGGTGCAGTATTTT.